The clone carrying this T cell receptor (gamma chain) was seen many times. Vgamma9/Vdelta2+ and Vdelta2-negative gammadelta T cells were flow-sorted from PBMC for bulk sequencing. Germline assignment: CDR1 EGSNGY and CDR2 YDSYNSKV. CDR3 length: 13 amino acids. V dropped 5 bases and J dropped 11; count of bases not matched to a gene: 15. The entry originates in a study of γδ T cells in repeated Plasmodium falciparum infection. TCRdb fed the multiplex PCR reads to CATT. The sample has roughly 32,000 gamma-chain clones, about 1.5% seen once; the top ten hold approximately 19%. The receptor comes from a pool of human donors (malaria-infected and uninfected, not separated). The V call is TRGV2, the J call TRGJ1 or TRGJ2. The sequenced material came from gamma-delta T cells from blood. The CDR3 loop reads CATWVAQLGEKLF. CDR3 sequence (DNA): TGTGCCACCTGGGTCGCCCAATTAGGGGAGAAACTCTTT.